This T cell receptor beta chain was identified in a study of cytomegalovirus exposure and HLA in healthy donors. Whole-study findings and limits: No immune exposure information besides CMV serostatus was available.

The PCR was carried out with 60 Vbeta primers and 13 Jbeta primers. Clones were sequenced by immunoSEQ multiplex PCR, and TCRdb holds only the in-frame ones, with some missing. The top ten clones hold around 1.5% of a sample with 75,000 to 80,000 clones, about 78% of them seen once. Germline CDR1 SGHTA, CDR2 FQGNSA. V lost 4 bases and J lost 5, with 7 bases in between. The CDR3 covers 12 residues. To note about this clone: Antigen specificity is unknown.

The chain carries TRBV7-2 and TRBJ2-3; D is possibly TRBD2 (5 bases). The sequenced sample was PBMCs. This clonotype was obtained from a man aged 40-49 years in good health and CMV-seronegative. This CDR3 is CASSWSGDTQYF. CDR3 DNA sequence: TGTGCCAGCAGCTGGAGCGGAGATACGCAGTATTTT.